This T cell receptor (beta chain) is from a study of blood T cell repertoires in COVID-19. Study overall: Both acute and convalescent COVID-19 samples were obtained from the United States, Italy and Spain.

In the original processing: Using reference gene primer amplification, nucleated cell counts were estimated. Assay used: immunoSEQ multiplex PCR; TCRdb lists only in-frame clones, some missing. D and trimming were read from the DNA, whereas the V and J calls and clone size are those reported in that table. The sample contains a few hundred thousand clones, more than 85% of which appear only once. This CDR3 has 13 amino acids. The V gene lost 6 bases and the J gene lost 11 bases, with 14 bases spanning the gap. The chain recombines TRBV12-3 or TRBV12-4 with TRBJ1-6, with D unresolved. Material for sequencing was PBMCs or T cells enriched from blood (not recorded which). The sequence was obtained from a woman aged 55-75 years who had recovered from COVID-19. This CDR3 reads CASSPRGITPLHF. The CDR3 DNA reads as TGTGCCAGCAGCCCTCGGGGTATAACACCCCTCCACTTT.